The 28 T cell receptor beta chains reported below all come from one sample, sequenced in a study of T cell repertoires in cytomegalovirus infection. Each CDR3 protein is one row after TCRdb ran MiXCR on the reads. The sample consists of about 530,000 distinct CDR3 sequences, about a quarter of them appearing once. The sample was PBMCs. These receptors were collected from a human donor in good health (CMV status not recorded). Some clones in this sample may be carry-over from other donors' samples.

This clonotype has only a few counts. The V gene is TRBV11-1, the J gene TRBJ2-1, with 8 bases aligning to TRBD1. Germline V lookup: CDR1 SGHAT, CDR2 FQDESV (reference sequence). The length of the CDR3 is 20 residues. The trim removed 1 base at V and 2 bases at J, leaving 16 bases unmatched. The CDR3 nucleotides are TGTGCCAGCAGCTTAGTAATGCAGGGGGCTAGGGCGGGACCCTACAATGAGCAGTTCTTC. Its translation is CASSLVMQGARAGPYNEQFF.

This clonotype was observed a few times. V is TRBV27 and J is TRBJ2-5; D is ambiguous. V was trimmed by 6 bases and J by 5 bases, leaving 22 bases between them. From germline, CDR1 is MNHEY and CDR2 SMNVEV (reference sequence). The CDR3 is 16 amino acids. CDR3 loop: CASSPFESVVGETQYF. The DNA for the CDR3 is TGTGCCAGCAGCCCCTTTGAGAGTGTTGTTGGGGAGACCCAGTACTTC.

The J gene is TRBJ2-2, the V gene TRBV6-2 or TRBV6-3; 9 nucleotides match TRBD2. After removal of 4 bases from V and 5 bases from J, the junction contained 8 bases not matched to a gene. This CDR3 comprises 16 residues. Germline loops: CDR1 MNHEY, CDR2 SVGEGT. Here the CDR3 reads CASSSSSGIWTGELFF. DNA for the CDR3: TGTGCCAGCAGTTCATCTAGCGGGATATGGACCGGGGAGCTGTTTTTT.

In this sample, this clonotype turned up many times. The chain employs TRBV7-2 and TRBJ1-1; no reliable D call. V lost 2 bases and J lost 6, with 7 bases in between. The CDR3 totals 12 residues. Germline CDR1 and CDR2: SGHTA and FQGNSA. The CDR3: CASSLPLAEAFF. The CDR3 region has the DNA TGTGCCAGCAGCTTACCCCTGGCTGAAGCTTTCTTT.

This clonotype was observed a handful of times. The CDR3 is CASSPRQAHNYGYTF. The DNA of the CDR3 is TGTGCCAGCAGCCCGCGCCAAGCTCATAACTATGGCTACACCTTC. The rearrangement joins TRBV7-2 to TRBJ1-2; D not resolved. Germline CDR1 SGHTA, CDR2 FQGNSA. This CDR3 spans 15 amino acids. V was clipped by 5 bases and J by 1 base, with 14 bases between them. The complete variable domain, with remaining parts taken from reference TRBV7-2 and TRBJ1-2, reads GAGVSQSPSNKVTEKGKDVELRCDPISGHTALYWYRQSLGQGLEFLIYFQGNSAPDKSGLPSDRFSAERTGGSVSTLTIQRTQQEDSAVYLCASSPRQAHNYGYTFGSGTRLTVV.

Details on this clonotype: A much bigger clone sits one base away, suggesting this may be a read error. V is TRBV7-2 and J is TRBJ2-3; 8 bases line up with TRBD2. The J segment lost 0 bases and the V segment lost 4 bases, leaving 15 bases of the junction unmatched. This CDR3 spans 19 amino acids. CDR1 is SGHTA, CDR2 FQGNSA, per germline. CDR3 sequence (DNA): TGTGCCAGCAGCTCCGGGGGGGGGATCAGGGCGTCTAGCACAGATACGCAGTATTTT. This sequence encodes CASSSGGGIRASSTDTQYF.

The chain combines TRBV4-3 with TRBJ2-7; TRBD1 might be the D (5 bases). This CDR3 spans 14 amino acids. Germline V CDR1 and CDR2: LGHNA, YSLEER. With 5 bases removed from V and 5 bases from J, the gap between germline ends came to 16 bases. The CDR3: CASSLRTPWDEQYF. CDR3 nucleotides: TGCGCCAGCAGCTTGCGGACACCTTGGGACGAGCAGTACTTC.

The chain is built from TRBV30 and TRBJ2-7, with 7 bases fitting TRBD2. V lost 2 bases, J lost 9 bases, and 10 bases stayed unmatched. The CDR3 has 13 amino acids. In germline, CDR1 is GTSNPN, CDR2 SVGIG (reference sequence). CDR3 DNA sequence: TGTGCCTGGAGTTGGGAGGGAGATGGGCGGCAGTACTTC. Protein product: CAWSWEGDGRQYF.

This CDR3 is CASSSGQGGSTQYF. CDR3 DNA: TGCGCCAGCAGCTCAGGACAGGGAGGGTCTACGCAGTATTTT. The genes are TRBV5-1 and TRBJ2-3; TRBD1 is a possible D gene (8 bases). Trimming removed 3 bases at V and 8 bases at J, with 16 bases between. The CDR3 is 14 amino acids. Per the germline V gene, CDR1 is SGHRS and CDR2 is YFSETQ.

The CDR3 nucleotides are TGTGCCAGCAGTCGCAGGGAGGATGAAAAACTGTTTTTT. Its protein is CASSRREDEKLFF. This rearrangement joins TRBV2 to TRBJ1-4; a weak D match, TRBD1 (5 bases). Germline CDR1 is SNHLY and CDR2 is FYNNEI. This CDR3 contains 13 residues. V lost 5 bases to trimming and J lost 6 bases, with 10 bases between them.

This clonotype was observed a few times. The V gene is TRBV6-5, the J gene TRBJ1-5, with D hard to call. From germline, CDR1 is MNHEY and CDR2 SVGAGI. The CDR3 sequence is 14 residues long. Trimming took off 6 bases at V and 0 bases at J, with 9 bases between the two ends. The CDR3 region has the DNA TGTGCCAGCAGGGGAAGTAGTAGCAATCAGCCCCAGCATTTT. Translated, it gives CASRGSSSNQPQHF.

The table lists this clonotype with many counts. V is TRBV7-2 and J is TRBJ2-1, with D perhaps TRBD2 (6 bases). There are 14 residues in the CDR3. Trimming shortened V by 3 bases and J by 6 bases, and 12 bases separated the two germline ends. From germline, CDR1 is SGHTA and CDR2 FQGNSA. This CDR3 is CASSFDRDSNEQFF. The CDR3 DNA reads as TGTGCCAGCAGCTTCGACCGGGACTCCAATGAGCAGTTCTTC.

This chain joins TRBV29-1 and TRBJ2-1; the D is unclear. CDR1 and CDR2 (germline): SQVTM, ANQGSEA. The CDR3 consists of 12 residues. Trimming shortened V by 5 bases and J by 6 bases, and 11 bases separated the two germline ends. The CDR3 region is CSVFGLSNEQFF. Written as DNA, the CDR3 is TGCAGCGTTTTCGGTCTGTCCAATGAGCAGTTCTTC.

CDR3 nucleotide sequence: TGTGCCAGCAGCGACAGGGCCGGGGAGACCCAGTACTTC. The encoded protein is CASSDRAGETQYF. The chain joins TRBV7-2 to TRBJ2-5, with TRBD1 identical over 7 bases. This CDR3 has 13 amino acids. CDR1 and CDR2 (germline): SGHTA, FQGNSA. Trimming at V came to 5 bases and at J to 5 bases, leaving 5 bases not matched to a gene.

The chain joins TRBV29-1 to TRBJ2-3, with 7 bases aligning to TRBD2. Germline CDR1 and CDR2: SQVTM and ANQGSEA. This CDR3 has 13 amino acids. V gave up 5 bases and J gave up 5 bases; unmatched junction bases: 7. The CDR3 sequence is CSVSSGALDTQYF. The CDR3 DNA sequence: TGCAGCGTTTCGAGCGGGGCCCTAGATACGCAGTATTTT.

This clonotype appeared a few times. The V call is TRBV7-2, the J call TRBJ1-1; D is undetermined. Per germline, CDR1 SGHTA and CDR2 FQGNSA. The CDR3 is 14 residues long. V was clipped by 3 bases and J by 3 bases, with 11 bases between them. The CDR3 region has the DNA TGTGCCAGCAGCTTGCCGCGGGAACACACTGAAGCTTTCTTT. As protein: CASSLPREHTEAFF. The whole variable domain, remainder taken from reference TRBV7-2 and TRBJ1-1, is GAGVSQSPSNKVTEKGKDVELRCDPISGHTALYWYRQSLGQGLEFLIYFQGNSAPDKSGLPSDRFSAERTGGSVSTLTIQRTQQEDSAVYLCASSLPREHTEAFFGQGTRLTVV.

V and J are TRBV28 and TRBJ1-1; TRBD1 agrees at 8 bases. The CDR3 extends over 15 amino acids. From germline, CDR1 is MDHEN and CDR2 SYDVKM. V lost 7 bases and J lost 7; bases outside the gene matches: 14. The chain's CDR3 is CASTRQGPLKGEAFF. CDR3 nucleotides: TGTGCCAGCACTCGACAGGGGCCTCTAAAAGGTGAAGCTTTCTTT.

This clonotype was counted a few times. This rearrangement joins TRBV28 to TRBJ1-6; D call uncertain. Germline CDR1 and CDR2: MDHEN and SYDVKM. The V and J ends lost 6 bases and 9 bases respectively, with 9 bases between them. The CDR3 spans 12 residues. The CDR3 loop is CASRAFSSPLHF. The CDR3 DNA is TGTGCCAGCAGGGCCTTCAGTTCACCCCTCCACTTT.

This clonotype was observed many times. The rearrangement links TRBV7-3 to TRBJ2-3, with D perhaps TRBD2 (5 bases). The CDR3 has 13 amino acids. Germline lookup yields CDR1 SGHTA and CDR2 FQGTGA. Between the trimmed V and J ends, which lost 5 bases and 0 bases, there was a span of 6 bases. The CDR3 sequence: CASSTGSTDTQYF. CDR3 DNA: TGTGCCAGCAGCACGGGGAGCACAGATACGCAGTATTTT.

About this clonotype itself: Given the absence of the conserved phenylalanine or tryptophan at the CDR3 end, a read error is likely. The chain uses TRBV6-4 and TRBJ2-1; D may match TRBD1 or TRBD2 (5 bases each). This CDR3 spans 16 amino acids. Trimming left V 0 bases short and J 0 bases short, with 9 bases between. Germline lookup yields CDR1 MRHNA and CDR2 SNTAGT. Here the CDR3 DNA reads TGTGCCAGCAGTGACTCGAGGGACGGCTCCTACAATGAGCAGTTCCTC. As protein: CASSDSRDGSYNEQFL.

Note on this clonotype: A junction end diverges from the germline sequence, so it may reflect a read error. This CDR3 reads CASSLAASVISYEQYF. The CDR3 DNA is TGTGCCAGCAGCCTAGCGGCCAGCGTGATATCCTACGAGCAGTACTTC. The chain carries TRBV7-2 and TRBJ2-7; 7 positions agree with TRBD2. The CDR3 runs 16 residues. Germline loops: CDR1 SGHTA, CDR2 FQGNSA.

The chain joins TRBV19 to TRBJ1-2; TRBD1 is a possible D gene (5 bases). The germline V gene encodes CDR1 LNHDA and CDR2 SQIVND (reference sequence). This CDR3 comprises 13 residues. Trimming stripped 5 bases from V and 4 bases from J, with 11 bases between. The CDR3 DNA reads TGTGCCAGTAGTTTGCGACAGTCCTATGGCTACACCTTC. This sequence encodes CASSLRQSYGYTF.

This clonotype has ten or more counts. The CDR3 is CASSSLPPGAGAPYEQYF. The CDR3, as DNA: TGTGCCAGCAGCTCGCTCCCCCCTGGAGCGGGAGCACCCTACGAGCAGTACTTC. The chain carries TRBV7-8 and TRBJ2-7; 8 bases are a match to TRBD2. Germline loops: CDR1 SGHVS, CDR2 FQNEAQ. Trimming removed 4 bases from V and 2 bases from J; junction bases left unmatched: 16. This CDR3 has 18 residues.

This clonotype was recorded a few times. The genes are TRBV27 and TRBJ1-4; unclear D gene. The V end lost 6 bases, the J end lost 4 bases, and 12 bases lay between the germline ends. The CDR3 loop spans 14 amino acids. Per the germline V gene, CDR1 is MNHEY and CDR2 is SMNVEV (reference sequence). The CDR3 bases are TGTGCCAGCAGGGGAGAGTTTTATAATGAAAAACTGTTTTTT. Residues: CASRGEFYNEKLFF. Combining the CDR3 with reference TRBV27 and TRBJ1-4 gives the whole variable domain EAQVTQNPRYLITVTGKKLTVTCSQNMNHEYMSWYRQDPGLGLRQIYYSMNVEVTDKGDVPEGYKVSRKEKRNFPLILESPSPNQTSLYFCASRGEFYNEKLFFGSGTQLSVL.

The chain is built from TRBV28 and TRBJ2-7; TRBD2 might be the D (5 bases). The CDR3 is 15 residues long. In germline, CDR1 is MDHEN, CDR2 SYDVKM. V was trimmed by 3 bases and J by 4 bases, leaving 16 bases between them. CDR3 bases: TGTGCCAGCAGTTTCGAGCGGCCTACCCCTTACGAGCAGTACTTC. Translating it yields CASSFERPTPYEQYF.

This clonotype was detected only a few times. The chain uses TRBV29-1 and TRBJ2-5; D gene unclear. Germline V gene lookup returns CDR1 SQVTM and CDR2 ANQGSEA. The CDR3 contains 12 residues. Trimming shortened V by 7 bases and J by 2 bases, and 11 bases separated the two germline ends. The CDR3 DNA reads TGCAGCGCCCGAACAATTCAAGAGACCCAGTACTTC. Translated, it gives CSARTIQETQYF. The whole variable domain, remainder taken from reference TRBV29-1 and TRBJ2-5, is SAVISQKPSRDICQRGTSLTIQCQVDSQVTMMFWYRQQPGQSLTLIATANQGSEATYESGFVIDKFPISRPNLTFSTLTVSNMSPEDSSIYLCSARTIQETQYFGPGTRLLVL.

V and J are TRBV4-1 and TRBJ2-5; a weak D match, TRBD2 (6 bases). CDR1 and CDR2 from the germline V gene are MGHRA and YSYEKL. This CDR3 has 15 residues. Trimming removed 1 base from V and 1 base from J, with 10 bases in between. DNA for the CDR3: TGCGCCAGCAGCCAAGCTGGACTAACCCAAGAGACCCAGTACTTC. This encodes CASSQAGLTQETQYF.

The CDR3 DNA reads TGTGCCAGCAGCTCGGACAAGAAATATGGCTACACCTTC. This codes for CASSSDKKYGYTF. The chain has TRBV7-9 and TRBJ1-2; TRBD1 is a possible D gene (5 bases). The length of the CDR3 is 13 residues. Trimming removed 4 bases at V and 5 bases at J, with 11 bases between. From germline, CDR1 is SEHNR and CDR2 FQNEAQ (reference sequence).